This is a list of T cell receptor beta chains from one sample in a study of memory CD4+ T cells and cytomegalovirus serostatus. Libraries were prepared by immunoSEQ multiplex PCR; TCRdb keeps only in-frame clonotypes and omits some of them. The repertoire includes 50,000 to 65,000 clones, roughly 77% of them detected once, and 2% to 3% sits in the top ten. The sequencing sample was made of memory CD4+ T cells from blood. All receptors derive from an adult in good health and CMV-seropositive. The CDR3 runs from the conserved cysteine through the conserved F or W. D genes are given only for firm matches. For some rows the clone size is stated as once, few or many, or as a class when expanded; others skip it.

d_call,j_call,clone_size,v_call,cdr3_nt,cdr3_aa
TRBD1,TRBJ2-7,-,TRBV28,TGTGCCAGCAGCCAAAAACAGGGGGCTTCCTTCTACGAGCAGTACTTC,CASSQKQGASFYEQYF
-,TRBJ2-3,-,TRBV29-1,TGCAGCGTTGAAAGAGGGAGAGGAGATACGCAGTATTTT,CSVERGRGDTQYF
-,TRBJ2-4,-,TRBV11-2,TGTGCCAGCAGCTTAGGACAAAACATTCAGTACTTC,CASSLGQNIQYF
-,TRBJ1-4,-,TRBV5-6,TGTGCCAGCAGCTTTTTCGCCCAGGGGAATGAAAAACTGTTTTTT,CASSFFAQGNEKLFF
TRBD2,TRBJ2-3,-,TRBV5-1,TGCGCCAGCAGCCCCGACGCTAGCGGGAGGGGAGGGAATACGCAGTATTTT,CASSPDASGRGGNTQYF
-,TRBJ2-3,-,TRBV6-1,TGTGCCAGTTTATCACAGGGAGGGACCCCAATGGCGCAGTATTTT,CASLSQGGTPMAQYF
TRBD2,TRBJ2-3,-,TRBV5-4,TGTGCCAGCAGCTTACCGGGGACTAGCGGGAGGCGAGATACGCAGTATTTT,CASSLPGTSGRRDTQYF
TRBD2,TRBJ2-1,-,TRBV7-3,TGTGCCAGCAGCTTAGGGTTAGGGACTAGACACAATGAGCAGTTCTTC,CASSLGLGTRHNEQFF
TRBD1,TRBJ1-3,many,TRBV11-3,TGTGCCAGCAGCCCGGGACAGGGGCCTGGAAACACCATATATTTT,CASSPGQGPGNTIYF
-,TRBJ2-5,-,TRBV7-9,TGTGCCAGCAGCTTAACGGGGCCTGAGACCCAGTACTTC,CASSLTGPETQYF
-,TRBJ2-1,-,TRBV2,TGTGCCAGCGGTAAGGACTGGGGAATATACAATGAGCAGTTCTTC,CASGKDWGIYNEQFF
TRBD1,TRBJ2-7,-,TRBV9,TGTGCCGGCAGCGTAAGGACAGGGCCCTACGAGCAGTACTTC,CAGSVRTGPYEQYF
-,TRBJ2-1,few,TRBV7-2,TGTGCCAGCAGCCCACCCCGTTCGGGGTTGTCTGAGCAGTTCTTC,CASSPPRSGLSEQFF
-,TRBJ2-2,-,TRBV6-1,TGTGCCAGCAGTGAAGGGACCTATACACCAACCGGGGAGCTGTTTTTT,CASSEGTYTPTGELFF
-,TRBJ2-3,-,TRBV6-5,TGTGCCAGCGGGACCAGCACAGATACGCAGTATTTT,CASGTSTDTQYF